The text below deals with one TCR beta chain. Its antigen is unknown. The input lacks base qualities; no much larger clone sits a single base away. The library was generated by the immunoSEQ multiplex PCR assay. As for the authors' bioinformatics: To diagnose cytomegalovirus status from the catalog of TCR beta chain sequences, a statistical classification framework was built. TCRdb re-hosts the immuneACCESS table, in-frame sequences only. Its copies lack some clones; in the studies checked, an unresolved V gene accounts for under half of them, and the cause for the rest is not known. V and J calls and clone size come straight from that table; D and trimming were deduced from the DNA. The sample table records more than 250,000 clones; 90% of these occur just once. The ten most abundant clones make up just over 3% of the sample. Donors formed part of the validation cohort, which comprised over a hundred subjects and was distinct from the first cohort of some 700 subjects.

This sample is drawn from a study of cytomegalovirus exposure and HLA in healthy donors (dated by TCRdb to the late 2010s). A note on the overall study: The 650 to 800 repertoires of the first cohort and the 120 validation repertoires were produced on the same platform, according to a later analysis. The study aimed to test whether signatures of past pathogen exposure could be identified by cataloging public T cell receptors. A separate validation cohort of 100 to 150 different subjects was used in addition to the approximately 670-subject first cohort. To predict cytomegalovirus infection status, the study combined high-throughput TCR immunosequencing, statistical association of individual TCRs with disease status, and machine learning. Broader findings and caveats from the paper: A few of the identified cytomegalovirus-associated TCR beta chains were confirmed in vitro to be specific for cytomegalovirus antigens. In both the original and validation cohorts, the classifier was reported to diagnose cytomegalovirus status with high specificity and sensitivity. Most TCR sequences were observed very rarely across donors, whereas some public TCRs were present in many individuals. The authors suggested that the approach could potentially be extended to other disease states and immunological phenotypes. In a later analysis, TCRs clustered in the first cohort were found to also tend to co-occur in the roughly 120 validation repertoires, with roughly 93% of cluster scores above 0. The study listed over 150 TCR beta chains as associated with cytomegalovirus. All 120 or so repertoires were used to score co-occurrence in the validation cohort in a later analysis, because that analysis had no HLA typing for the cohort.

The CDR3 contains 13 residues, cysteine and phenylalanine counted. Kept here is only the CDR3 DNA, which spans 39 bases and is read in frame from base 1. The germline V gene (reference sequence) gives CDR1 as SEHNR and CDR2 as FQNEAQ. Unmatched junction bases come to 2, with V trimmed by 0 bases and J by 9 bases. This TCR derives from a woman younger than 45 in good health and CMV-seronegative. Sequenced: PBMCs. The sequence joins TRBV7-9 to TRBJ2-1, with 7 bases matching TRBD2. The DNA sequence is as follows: TGTGCCAGCAGCTTAGCGAGCGGGGCTGAGCAGTTCTTC. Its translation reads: CASSLASGAEQFF.